This T cell receptor (beta chain) was profiled in a study of brain T cells in children with intractable seizures. Whole-study findings and limits: Viral specificity was inferred only from CDR3 similarity; HCMV serostatus was unknown.

With respect to this clone: Its target is not known.

The time point: blood from clinic visit 5 months post-surgery; TSC patient then seizure free. Only cases whose brain tissue showed the highest T cell transcript signatures were sequenced. The V end lost 3 bases, the J end lost 6 bases, and 8 bases lay between the germline ends. Germline loops: CDR1 LNHDA, CDR2 SQIVND (reference sequence). The length of the CDR3 is 13 residues. Clones were sequenced by immunoSEQ multiplex PCR, and TCRdb holds only the in-frame ones, with some missing. This sample has about 340,000 clones, with nearly 95% found just once. Here the sequenced sample was peripheral blood, taken about 5 months after surgery. The sequence was obtained from a boy in the first two years of life with tuberous sclerosis and intractable seizures. The gene calls are TRBV19 and TRBJ2-2; D is unresolved. The CDR3 region is CASSMGSSGELFF. The CDR3 nucleotides read TGTGCCAGTAGTATGGGATCCTCCGGGGAGCTGTTTTTT.